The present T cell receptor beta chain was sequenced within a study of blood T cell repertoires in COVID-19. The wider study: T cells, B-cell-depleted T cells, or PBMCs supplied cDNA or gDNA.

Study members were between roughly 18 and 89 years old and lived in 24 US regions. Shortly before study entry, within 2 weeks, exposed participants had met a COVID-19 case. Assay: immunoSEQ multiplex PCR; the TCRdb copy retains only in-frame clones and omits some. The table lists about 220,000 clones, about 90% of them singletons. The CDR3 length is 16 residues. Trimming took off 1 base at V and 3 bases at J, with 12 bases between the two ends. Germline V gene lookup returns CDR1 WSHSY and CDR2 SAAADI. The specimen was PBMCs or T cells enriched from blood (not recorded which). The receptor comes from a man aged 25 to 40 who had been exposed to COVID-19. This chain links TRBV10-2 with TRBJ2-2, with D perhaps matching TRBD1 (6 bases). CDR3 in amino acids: CASSEFRTDYTGELFF. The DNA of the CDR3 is TGCGCCAGCAGTGAGTTCAGGACAGATTACACCGGGGAGCTGTTTTTT.